This TCR beta chain is drawn from a study of shared clonotypes between healthy human individuals. Germline loops: CDR1 MNHEY, CDR2 SVGAGI. CDR3 length equals 15 residues. V shed 6 bases, J shed 5 bases, and the junction held 6 bases outside the gene matches. Across several immunoSEQ plates, the genomic DNA of each subset was split evenly. Assay used: immunoSEQ multiplex PCR; TCRdb lists only in-frame clones, some missing. The repertoire holds 2 million to 3 million clones, with approximately 93% as singletons. The source of this sequence is a man between 18 and 29 years old in good health. Some clones in this sample may be carry-over from other donors' samples. This chain uses TRBV6-5 with TRBJ2-3; TRBD2 matches 12 bases. Sequenced: naive CD4+ T cells from PBMCs. As for subset: CD45RA+ positively selected. DNA for the CDR3: TGTGCCAGCAGACGACTAGCGGGAGATCGAGATACGCAGTATTTT. Amino acid sequence: CASRRLAGDRDTQYF.